This T cell receptor beta chain appears in the sequencing data of a study of cytomegalovirus exposure and HLA in healthy donors. Study observations and caveats: Rare TCR sequences predominated, though certain public TCRs were found in many donors. Excluded: some indistinguishable V segments such as TRBV6-2 and TRBV6-3.

V trimming: 3 bases; J trimming: 2 bases; junction bases outside the gene matches: 4. Germline V gene sequence: CDR1 SGHTA, CDR2 FQGNSA. This CDR3 comprises 15 residues. Note on this clone: Antigen specificity is unknown.

Vbeta (60) and Jbeta (13) primers were used in the PCR. Clones were sequenced by immunoSEQ multiplex PCR, and TCRdb holds only the in-frame ones, with some missing. This sample yields around 170,000 clones, of which around three quarters are seen a single time; over 2% belongs to the top ten. The chain uses TRBV7-2 and TRBJ2-3; TRBD2 matches 8 bases. The receptor was isolated from a woman between 25 and 40 years old in good health and CMV-seropositive. The sequenced material came from PBMCs. This CDR3 is CASSFRGGHTDTQYF. DNA of the CDR3: TGTGCCAGCAGCTTCCGGGGGGGCCACACAGATACGCAGTATTTT.